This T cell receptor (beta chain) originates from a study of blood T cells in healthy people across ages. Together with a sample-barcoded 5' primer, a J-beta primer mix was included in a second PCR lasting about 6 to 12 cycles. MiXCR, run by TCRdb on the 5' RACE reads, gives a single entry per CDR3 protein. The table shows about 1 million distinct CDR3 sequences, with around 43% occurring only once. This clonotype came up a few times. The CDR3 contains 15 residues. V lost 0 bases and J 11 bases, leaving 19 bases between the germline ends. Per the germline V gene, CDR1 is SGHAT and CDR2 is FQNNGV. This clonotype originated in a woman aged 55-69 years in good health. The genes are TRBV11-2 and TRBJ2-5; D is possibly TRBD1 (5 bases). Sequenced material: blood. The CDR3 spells CASSLDFGAAGEQYF. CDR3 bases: TGTGCCAGCAGCTTAGATTTTGGGGCTGCTGGTGAGCAGTACTTC.